This TCR beta chain was identified during a study of blood T cell repertoires in COVID-19. Profiled with immunoSEQ multiplex PCR; TCRdb holds only in-frame clones, not every one. The repertoire holds 200,000 to 250,000 clones, with about 80% as singletons. The germline V gene encodes CDR1 MNHEY and CDR2 SMNVEV (reference sequence). CDR3 size: 15 residues. V trimming: 4 bases; J trimming: 4 bases; junction bases outside the gene matches: 6. This clonotype was obtained from a woman over 75 with acute or convalescent COVID-19. The V and J genes are TRBV27 and TRBJ2-3, with TRBD2 matching over 9 bases. The material sequenced was peripheral blood. CDR3 sequence: CASSSSAGGADTQYF. In nucleotides, the CDR3 is TGTGCCAGCAGTTCCTCAGCGGGAGGAGCAGATACGCAGTATTTT.